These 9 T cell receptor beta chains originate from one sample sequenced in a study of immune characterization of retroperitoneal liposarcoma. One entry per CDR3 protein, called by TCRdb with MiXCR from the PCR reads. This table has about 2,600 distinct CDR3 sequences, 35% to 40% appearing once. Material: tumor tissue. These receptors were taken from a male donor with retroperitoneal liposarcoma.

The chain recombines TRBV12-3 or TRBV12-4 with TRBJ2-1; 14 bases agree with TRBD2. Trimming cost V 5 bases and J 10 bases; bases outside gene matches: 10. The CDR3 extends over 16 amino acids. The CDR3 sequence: CASSAGTSGGLREQFF. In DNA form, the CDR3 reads TGTGCCAGCAGTGCCGGGACTAGCGGGGGCCTTAGGGAGCAGTTCTTC.

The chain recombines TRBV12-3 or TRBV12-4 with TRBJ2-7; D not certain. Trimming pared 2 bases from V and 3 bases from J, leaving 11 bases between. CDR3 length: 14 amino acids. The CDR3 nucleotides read TGTGCCAGCAGTTTATTGGGGTCCGACTACGAGCAGTACTTC. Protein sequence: CASSLLGSDYEQYF.

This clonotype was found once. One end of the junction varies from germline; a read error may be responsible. For the CDR3, the DNA is TGTGCCAGTAGTTTTGGTCCCCAGGGGAAAGTGGAGACCCAGTACTTC. It is translated as CASSFGPQGKVETQYF. The chain recombines TRBV27 with TRBJ2-4; a weak D match, TRBD1 (6 bases). The J call may be faulty, since TRBJ2-5 better matches the DNA end. This CDR3 contains 16 residues. In germline, CDR1 is MNHEY, CDR2 SMNVEV (reference sequence).

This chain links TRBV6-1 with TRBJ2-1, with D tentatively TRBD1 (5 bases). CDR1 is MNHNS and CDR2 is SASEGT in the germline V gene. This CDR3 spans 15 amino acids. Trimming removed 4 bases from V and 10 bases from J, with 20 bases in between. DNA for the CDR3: TGTGCCAGCAGTGCCTTAGAAGGGGTCCCCTACGAGCAGTTCTTC. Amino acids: CASSALEGVPYEQFF.

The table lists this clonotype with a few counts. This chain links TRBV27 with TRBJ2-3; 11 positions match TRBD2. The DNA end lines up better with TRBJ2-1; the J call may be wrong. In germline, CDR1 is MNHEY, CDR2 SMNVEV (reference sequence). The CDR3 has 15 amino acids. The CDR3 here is CASRGRLAGNYEQFF. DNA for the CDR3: TGTGCCAGCAGGGGTCGACTAGCGGGGAACTACGAGCAGTTCTTC.

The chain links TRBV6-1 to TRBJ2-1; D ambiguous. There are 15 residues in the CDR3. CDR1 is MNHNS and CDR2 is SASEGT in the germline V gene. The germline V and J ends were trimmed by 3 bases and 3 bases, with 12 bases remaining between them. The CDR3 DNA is TGTGCCAGCAGTGACCGGGCAACCAACTACAATGAGCAGTTCTTC. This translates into CASSDRATNYNEQFF.

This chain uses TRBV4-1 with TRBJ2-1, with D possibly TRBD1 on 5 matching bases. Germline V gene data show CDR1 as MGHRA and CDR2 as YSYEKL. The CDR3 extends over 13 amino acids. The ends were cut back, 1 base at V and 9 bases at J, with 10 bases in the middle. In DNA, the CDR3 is TGCGCCAGCAGCCAAGGGGGCCTATCTGAGCAGTTCTTC. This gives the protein CASSQGGLSEQFF.

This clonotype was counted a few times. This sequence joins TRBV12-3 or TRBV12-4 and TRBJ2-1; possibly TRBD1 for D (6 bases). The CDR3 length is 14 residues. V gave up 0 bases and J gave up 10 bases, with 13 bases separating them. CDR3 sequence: CASSLAQGSYEQFF. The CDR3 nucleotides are TGTGCCAGCAGTTTAGCACAGGGCTCCTACGAGCAGTTCTTC.

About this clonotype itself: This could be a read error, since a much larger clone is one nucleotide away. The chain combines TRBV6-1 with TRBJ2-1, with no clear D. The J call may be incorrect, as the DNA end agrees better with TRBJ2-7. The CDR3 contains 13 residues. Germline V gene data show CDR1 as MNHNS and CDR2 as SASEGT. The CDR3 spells CASTDPRAYEQYF. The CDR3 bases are TGTGCCAGCACGGACCCGCGTGCCTACGAGCAGTACTTC.